The clone carrying this TCR beta chain has more than one count but fewer than ten. Its antigen is unknown. With V trimmed by 3 bases and J by 4 bases, 17 bases remained unmatched. Per germline, CDR1 MNHEY and CDR2 SVGAGI. The CDR3 runs 19 residues. The source of the sample is a study of T cells after yellow fever vaccination. In the study overall: Fractions with few cells were prepared using SMART-Seq v4 Ultra Low Input. Study conclusions and caveats: Some clonotypes, a small share, were shared between CD4 and CD8 compartments. FACS-sorted repertoires could harbor abundant contaminating bulk-population clonotypes. Reappearing after the booster were most of the clones from primary vaccination (roughly 95% CD4, 85% to 90% CD8).

MiXCR, run by TCRdb on the 5' RACE reads, gives a single entry per CDR3 protein. The sample records approximately 350,000 distinct CDR3 sequences, roughly 11% being singletons. The origin of this receptor is a man between 18 and 29 years old who received the YFV17D yellow fever vaccine. The genes are TRBV6-5 and TRBJ2-5; TRBD2 agrees at 10 bases. The source was PBMCs, collected on the day of the first yellow fever vaccination. The CDR3 coding sequence is TGTGCCAGCAGTTATGGCCCTTTAGCGGGGGGAATAAATGGAGAGACCCAGTACTTC. It specifies CASSYGPLAGGINGETQYF.